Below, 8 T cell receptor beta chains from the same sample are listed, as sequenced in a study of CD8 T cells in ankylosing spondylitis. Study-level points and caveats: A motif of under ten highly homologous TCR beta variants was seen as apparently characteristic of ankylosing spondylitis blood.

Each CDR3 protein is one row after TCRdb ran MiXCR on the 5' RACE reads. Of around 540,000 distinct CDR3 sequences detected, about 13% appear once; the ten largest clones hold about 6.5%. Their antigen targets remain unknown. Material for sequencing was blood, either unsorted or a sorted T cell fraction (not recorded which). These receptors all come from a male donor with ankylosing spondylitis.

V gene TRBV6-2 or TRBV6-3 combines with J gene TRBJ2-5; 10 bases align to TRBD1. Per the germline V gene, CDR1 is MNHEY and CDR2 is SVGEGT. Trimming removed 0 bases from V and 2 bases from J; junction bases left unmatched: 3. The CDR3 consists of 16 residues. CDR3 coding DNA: TGTGCCAGCAGTTACTCGGGACAGGGGCATCAAGAGACCCAGTACTTC. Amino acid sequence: CASSYSGQGHQETQYF.

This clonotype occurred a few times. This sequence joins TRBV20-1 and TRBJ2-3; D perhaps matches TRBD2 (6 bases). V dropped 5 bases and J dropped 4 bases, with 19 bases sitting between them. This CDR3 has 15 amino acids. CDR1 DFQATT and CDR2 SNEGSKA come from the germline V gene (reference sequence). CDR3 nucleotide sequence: TGCAGTGCTGACGAGCGGAGAGGGACTGCAGATACGCAGTATTTT. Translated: CSADERRGTADTQYF.

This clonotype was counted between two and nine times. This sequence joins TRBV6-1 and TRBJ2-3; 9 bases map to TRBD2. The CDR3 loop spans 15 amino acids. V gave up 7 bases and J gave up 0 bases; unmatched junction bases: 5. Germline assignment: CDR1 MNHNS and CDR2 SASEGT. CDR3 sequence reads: CASMASGVSTDTQYF. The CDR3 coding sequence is TGTGCCAGCATGGCTAGCGGGGTTAGCACAGATACGCAGTATTTT.

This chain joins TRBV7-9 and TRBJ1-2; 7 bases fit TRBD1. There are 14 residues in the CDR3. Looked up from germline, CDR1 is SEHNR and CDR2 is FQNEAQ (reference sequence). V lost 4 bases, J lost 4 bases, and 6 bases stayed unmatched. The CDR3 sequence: CASSSTGTSYGYTF. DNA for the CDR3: TGTGCCAGCAGCTCGACAGGGACTAGCTATGGCTACACCTTC.

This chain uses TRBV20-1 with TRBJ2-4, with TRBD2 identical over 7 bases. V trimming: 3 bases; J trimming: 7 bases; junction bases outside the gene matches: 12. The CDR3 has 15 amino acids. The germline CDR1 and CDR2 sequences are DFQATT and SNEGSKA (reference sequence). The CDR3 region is CSARGGGSGRNIQYF. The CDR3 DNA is TGCAGTGCTAGGGGCGGCGGGAGTGGCCGGAACATTCAGTACTTC.

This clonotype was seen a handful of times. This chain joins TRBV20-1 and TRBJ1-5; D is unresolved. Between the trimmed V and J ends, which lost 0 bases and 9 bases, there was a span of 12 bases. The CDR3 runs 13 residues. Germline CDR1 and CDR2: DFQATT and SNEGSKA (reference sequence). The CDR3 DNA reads TGCAGTGCTAGAGATTTGCCTTATCGGCCCCAGCATTTT. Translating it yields CSARDLPYRPQHF.

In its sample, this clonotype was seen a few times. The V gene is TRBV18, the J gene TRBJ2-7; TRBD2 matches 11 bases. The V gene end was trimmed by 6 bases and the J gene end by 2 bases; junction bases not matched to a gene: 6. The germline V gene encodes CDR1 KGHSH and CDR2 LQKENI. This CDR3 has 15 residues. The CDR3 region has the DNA TGTGCCAGCTCGCCTGGGACTAGCGGAACCTACGAGCAGTACGTC. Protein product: CASSPGTSGTYEQYV.

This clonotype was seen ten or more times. This CDR3 reads CASSYSERGGYTF. The CDR3 DNA sequence: TGTGCCAGCAGTTACTCGGAGAGGGGTGGCTACACCTTC. The genes are TRBV6-6 and TRBJ1-2; tentative D call: TRBD1 (5 bases). Germline V gene lookup returns CDR1 MNHNY and CDR2 SVGAGI (reference sequence). The CDR3 sequence is 13 residues long. Trimming took 0 bases from V and 7 from J, leaving 9 bases between them.